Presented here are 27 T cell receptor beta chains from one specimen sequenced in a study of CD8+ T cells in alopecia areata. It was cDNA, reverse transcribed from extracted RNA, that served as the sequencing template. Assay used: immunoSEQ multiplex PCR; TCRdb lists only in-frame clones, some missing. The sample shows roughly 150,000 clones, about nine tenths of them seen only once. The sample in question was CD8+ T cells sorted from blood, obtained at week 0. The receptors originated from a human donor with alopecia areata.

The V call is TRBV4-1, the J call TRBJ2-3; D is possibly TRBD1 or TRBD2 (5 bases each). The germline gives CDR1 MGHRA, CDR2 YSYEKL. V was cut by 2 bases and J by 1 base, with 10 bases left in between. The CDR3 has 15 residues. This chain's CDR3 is CASSQRQGRTDTQYF. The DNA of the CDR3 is TGCGCCAGCAGCCAACGGCAGGGACGCACAGATACGCAGTATTTT.

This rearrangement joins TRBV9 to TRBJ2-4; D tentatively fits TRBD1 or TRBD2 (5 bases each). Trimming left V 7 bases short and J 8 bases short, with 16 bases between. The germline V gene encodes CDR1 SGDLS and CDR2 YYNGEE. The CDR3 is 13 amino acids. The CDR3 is CASQGGPRDIQYF. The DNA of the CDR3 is TGTGCCAGCCAGGGCGGGCCCCGCGACATTCAGTACTTC. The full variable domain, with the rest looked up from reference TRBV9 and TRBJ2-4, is DSGVTQTPKHLITATGQRVTLRCSPRSGDLSVYWYQQSLDQGLQFLIQYYNGEERAKGNILERFSAQQFPDLHSELNLSSLELGDSALYFCASQGGPRDIQYFGAGTRLSVL.

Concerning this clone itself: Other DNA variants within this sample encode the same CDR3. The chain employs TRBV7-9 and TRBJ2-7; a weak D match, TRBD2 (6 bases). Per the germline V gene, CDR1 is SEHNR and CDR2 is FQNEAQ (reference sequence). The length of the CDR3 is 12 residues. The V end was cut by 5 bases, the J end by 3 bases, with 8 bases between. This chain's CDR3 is CASSLDYYEQYF. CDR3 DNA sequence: TGTGCCAGCAGCCTGGACTACTACGAGCAGTACTTC.

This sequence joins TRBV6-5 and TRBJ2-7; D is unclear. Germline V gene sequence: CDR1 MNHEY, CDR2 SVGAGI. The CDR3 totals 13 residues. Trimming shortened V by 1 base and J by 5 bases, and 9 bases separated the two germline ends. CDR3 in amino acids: CASSYLGSDEQYF. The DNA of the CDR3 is TGTGCCAGCAGTTACTTAGGGTCCGACGAGCAGTACTTC.

The CDR3 reads CASSLPRYEQYF. CDR3 sequence (DNA): TGTGCCAGCAGCTTACCCCGCTACGAGCAGTACTTC. This chain connects TRBV11-2 to TRBJ2-7; no reliable D call. The CDR3 covers 12 residues. V was shortened by 2 bases and J by 3 bases, with 5 bases between the two germline ends. Germline CDR1 is SGHAT and CDR2 is FQNNGV.

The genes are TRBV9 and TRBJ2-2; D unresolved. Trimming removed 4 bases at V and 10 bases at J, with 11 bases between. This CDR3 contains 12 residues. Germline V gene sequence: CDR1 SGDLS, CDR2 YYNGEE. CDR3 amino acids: CASSLSISELFF. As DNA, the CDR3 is TGTGCCAGCAGCCTTTCCATCTCGGAGCTGTTTTTT. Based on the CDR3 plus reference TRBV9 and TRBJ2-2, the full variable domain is DSGVTQTPKHLITATGQRVTLRCSPRSGDLSVYWYQQSLDQGLQFLIQYYNGEERAKGNILERFSAQQFPDLHSELNLSSLELGDSALYFCASSLSISELFFGEGSRLTVL.

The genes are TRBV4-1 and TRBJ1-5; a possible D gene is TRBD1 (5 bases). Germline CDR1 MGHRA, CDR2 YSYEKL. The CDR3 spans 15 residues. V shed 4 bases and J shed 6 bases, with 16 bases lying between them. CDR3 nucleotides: TGCGCCAGCAGCCCTTCGGGGGGAAGGGGTCAGCCCCAGCATTTT. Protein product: CASSPSGGRGQPQHF.

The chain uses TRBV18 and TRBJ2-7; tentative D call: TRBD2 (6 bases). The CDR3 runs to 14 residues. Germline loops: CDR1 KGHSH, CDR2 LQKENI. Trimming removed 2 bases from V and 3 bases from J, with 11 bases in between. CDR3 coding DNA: TGTGCCAGCTCACCAGGCGGGACTGGCTACGAGCAGTACTTC. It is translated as CASSPGGTGYEQYF.

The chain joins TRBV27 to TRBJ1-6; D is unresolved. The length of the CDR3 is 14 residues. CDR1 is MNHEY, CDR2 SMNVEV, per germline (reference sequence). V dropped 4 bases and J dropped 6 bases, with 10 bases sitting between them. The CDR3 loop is CASSSREFNSPLHF. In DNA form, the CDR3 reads TGTGCCAGCAGTTCCCGGGAGTTTAATTCACCCCTCCACTTT.

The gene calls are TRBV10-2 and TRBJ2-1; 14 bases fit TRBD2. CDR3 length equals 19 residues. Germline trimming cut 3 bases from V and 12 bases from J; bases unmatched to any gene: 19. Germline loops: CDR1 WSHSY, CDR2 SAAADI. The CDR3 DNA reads TGCGCCAGCAGTGACGCTGGACTAGCGGGGGGCGCCACCATGGTTGGGCAGTTCTTC. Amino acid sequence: CASSDAGLAGGATMVGQFF.

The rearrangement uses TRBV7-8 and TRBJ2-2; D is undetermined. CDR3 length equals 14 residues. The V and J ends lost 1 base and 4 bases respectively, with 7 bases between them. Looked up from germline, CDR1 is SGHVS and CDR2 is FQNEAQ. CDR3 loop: CASSLGASTGELFF. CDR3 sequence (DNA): TGTGCCAGCAGCTTAGGGGCGAGCACCGGGGAGCTGTTTTTT.

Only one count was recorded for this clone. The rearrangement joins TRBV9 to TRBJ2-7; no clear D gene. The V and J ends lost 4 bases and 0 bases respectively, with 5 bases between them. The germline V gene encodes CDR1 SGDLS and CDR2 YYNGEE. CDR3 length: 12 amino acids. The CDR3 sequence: CASSTSSYEQYF. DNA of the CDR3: TGTGCCAGCAGCACCAGCTCCTACGAGCAGTACTTC.

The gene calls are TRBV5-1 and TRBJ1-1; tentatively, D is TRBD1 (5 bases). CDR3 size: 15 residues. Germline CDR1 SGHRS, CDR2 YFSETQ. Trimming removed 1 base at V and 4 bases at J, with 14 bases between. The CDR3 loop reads CASSLRPREVTEAFF. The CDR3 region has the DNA TGCGCCAGCAGCTTGCGCCCCAGGGAGGTCACTGAAGCTTTCTTT.

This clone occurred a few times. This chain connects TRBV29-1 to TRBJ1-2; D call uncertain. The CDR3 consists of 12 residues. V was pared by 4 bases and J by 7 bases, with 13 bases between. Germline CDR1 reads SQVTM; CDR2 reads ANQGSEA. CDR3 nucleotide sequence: TGCAGCGTTGTGGGTGAAAAGCGTGGCTACACCTTC. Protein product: CSVVGEKRGYTF. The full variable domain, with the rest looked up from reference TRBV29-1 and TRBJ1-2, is SAVISQKPSRDICQRGTSLTIQCQVDSQVTMMFWYRQQPGQSLTLIATANQGSEATYESGFVIDKFPISRPNLTFSTLTVSNMSPEDSSIYLCSVVGEKRGYTFGSGTRLTVV.

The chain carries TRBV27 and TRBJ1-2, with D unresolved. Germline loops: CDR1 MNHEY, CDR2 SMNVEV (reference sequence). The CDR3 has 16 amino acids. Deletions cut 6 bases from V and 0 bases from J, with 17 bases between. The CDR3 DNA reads TGTGCCAGCAGCCCCATCGGAGGCAAAACTAACTATGGCTACACCTTC. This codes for CASSPIGGKTNYGYTF.

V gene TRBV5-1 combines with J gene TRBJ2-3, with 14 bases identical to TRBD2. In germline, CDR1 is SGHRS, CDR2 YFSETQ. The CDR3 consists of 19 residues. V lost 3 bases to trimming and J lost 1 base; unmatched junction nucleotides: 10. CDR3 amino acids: CASSSGLAGDGRGTDTQYF. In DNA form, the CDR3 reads TGCGCCAGCAGCTCGGGACTAGCGGGGGACGGACGTGGCACAGATACGCAGTATTTT.

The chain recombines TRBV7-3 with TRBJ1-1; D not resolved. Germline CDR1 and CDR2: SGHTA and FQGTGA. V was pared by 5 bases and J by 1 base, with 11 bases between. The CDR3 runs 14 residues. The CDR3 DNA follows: TGTGCCAGCAGCCCCCTGGTCCAGAACACTGAAGCTTTCTTT. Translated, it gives CASSPLVQNTEAFF.

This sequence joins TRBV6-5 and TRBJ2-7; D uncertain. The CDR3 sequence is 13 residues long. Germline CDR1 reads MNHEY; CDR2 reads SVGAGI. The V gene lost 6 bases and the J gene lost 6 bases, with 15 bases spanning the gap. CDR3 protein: CASRPGPVAEQYF. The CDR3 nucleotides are TGTGCCAGCAGGCCCGGGCCGGTGGCCGAGCAGTACTTC.

CDR3 coding DNA: TGCGCCAGCAGCTTGGCCCCGGGACAGGGCTACGAGCAGTACTTC. Its protein is CASSLAPGQGYEQYF. The chain has TRBV5-1 and TRBJ2-7; TRBD1 aligns across 9 bases. Germline trimming cut 0 bases from V and 3 bases from J; bases unmatched to any gene: 4. CDR1 SGHRS and CDR2 YFSETQ come from the germline V gene. This CDR3 is built from 15 residues. Full variable domain (outside the CDR3, taken from reference TRBV5-1 and TRBJ2-7): KAGVTQTPRYLIKTRGQQVTLSCSPISGHRSVSWYQQTPGQGLQFLFEYFSETQRNKGNFPGRFSGRQFSNSRSEMNVSTLELGDSALYLCASSLAPGQGYEQYFGPGTRLTVT.

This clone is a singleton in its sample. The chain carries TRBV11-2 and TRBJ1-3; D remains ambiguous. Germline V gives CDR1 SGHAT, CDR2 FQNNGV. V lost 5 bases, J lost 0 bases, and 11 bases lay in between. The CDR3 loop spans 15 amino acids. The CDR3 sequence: CASSPRALSGNTIYF. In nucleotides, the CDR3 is TGTGCCAGCAGCCCCCGGGCCCTCTCTGGAAACACCATATATTTT.

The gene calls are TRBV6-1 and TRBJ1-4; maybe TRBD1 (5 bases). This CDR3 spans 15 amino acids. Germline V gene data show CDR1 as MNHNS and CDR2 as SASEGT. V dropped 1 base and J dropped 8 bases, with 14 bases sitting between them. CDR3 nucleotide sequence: TGTGCCAGCAGTGAAGAACTGGCCTGGGGGGAAAAACTGTTTTTT. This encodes CASSEELAWGEKLFF.

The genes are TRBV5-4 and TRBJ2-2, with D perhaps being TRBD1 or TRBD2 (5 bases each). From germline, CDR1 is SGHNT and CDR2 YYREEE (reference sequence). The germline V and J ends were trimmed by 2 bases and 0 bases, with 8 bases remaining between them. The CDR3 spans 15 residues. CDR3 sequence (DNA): TGTGCCAGCAGCTTCGGGACCACGAACACCGGGGAGCTGTTTTTT. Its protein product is CASSFGTTNTGELFF.

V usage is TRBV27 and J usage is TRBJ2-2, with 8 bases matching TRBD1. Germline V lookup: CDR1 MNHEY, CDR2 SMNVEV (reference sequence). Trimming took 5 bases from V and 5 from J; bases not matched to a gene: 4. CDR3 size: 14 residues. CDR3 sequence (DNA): TGTGCCAGCAGTGTCAGGACAGGGACCGGGGAGCTGTTTTTT. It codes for CASSVRTGTGELFF.

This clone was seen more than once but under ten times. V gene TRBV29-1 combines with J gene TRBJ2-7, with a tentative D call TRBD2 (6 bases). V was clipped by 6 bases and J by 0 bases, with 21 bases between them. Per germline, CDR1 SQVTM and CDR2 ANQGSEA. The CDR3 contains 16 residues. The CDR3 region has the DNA TGCAGCGTGATTGATGCCGAGCGGGTCCACTCCTACGAGCAGTACTTC. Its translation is CSVIDAERVHSYEQYF.

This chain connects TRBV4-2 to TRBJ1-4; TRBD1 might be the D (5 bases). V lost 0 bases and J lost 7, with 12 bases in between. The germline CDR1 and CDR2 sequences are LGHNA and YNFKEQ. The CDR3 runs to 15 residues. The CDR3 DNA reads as TGTGCCAGCAGCCAAGATGGGCAGGGTGGTGAAAAACTGTTTTTT. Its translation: CASSQDGQGGEKLFF.

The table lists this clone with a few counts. CDR3 protein: CASSPGRVNTEAFF. In DNA, the CDR3 is TGTGCCAGTAGTCCGGGACGGGTGAACACTGAAGCTTTCTTT. The chain uses TRBV19 and TRBJ1-1; TRBD1 might be the D (5 bases). Germline V CDR1 and CDR2: LNHDA, SQIVND (reference sequence). The CDR3 is 14 residues long. Trimming stripped 5 bases from V and 0 bases from J, with 10 bases between.

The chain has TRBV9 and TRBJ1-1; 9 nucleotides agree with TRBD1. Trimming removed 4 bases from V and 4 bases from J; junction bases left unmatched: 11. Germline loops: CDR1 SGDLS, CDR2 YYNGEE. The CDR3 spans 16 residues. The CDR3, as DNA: TGTGCCAGCAGCCCTCGACAGGGGGTCGGCGCCACTGAAGCTTTCTTT. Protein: CASSPRQGVGATEAFF.